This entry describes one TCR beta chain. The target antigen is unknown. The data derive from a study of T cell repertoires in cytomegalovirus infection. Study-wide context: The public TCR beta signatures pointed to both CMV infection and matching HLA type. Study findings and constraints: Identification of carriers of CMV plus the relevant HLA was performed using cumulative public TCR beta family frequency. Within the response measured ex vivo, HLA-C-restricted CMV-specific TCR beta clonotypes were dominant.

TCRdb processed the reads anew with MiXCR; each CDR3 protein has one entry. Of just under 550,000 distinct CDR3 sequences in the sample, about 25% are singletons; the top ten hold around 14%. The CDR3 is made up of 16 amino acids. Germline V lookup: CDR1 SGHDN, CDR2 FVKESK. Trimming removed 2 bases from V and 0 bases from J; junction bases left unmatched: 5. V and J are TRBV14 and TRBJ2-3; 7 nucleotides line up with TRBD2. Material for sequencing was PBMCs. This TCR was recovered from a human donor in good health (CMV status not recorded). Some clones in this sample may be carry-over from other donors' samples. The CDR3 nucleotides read TGTGCCAGCAGCCAATGGCGGGGGACTAGCACAGATACGCAGTATTTT. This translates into CASSQWRGTSTDTQYF.